This T cell receptor (beta chain) emerged from a study of T-cell memory formation after mild COVID-19. TCRdb itself ran the 5' RACE reads through MiXCR, one entry per CDR3 protein. The sample carries 170,000 or so distinct CDR3 sequences, around a third recorded once. The sequenced sample was PBMCs or a T cell subset sorted from them (not recorded which). The receptor was isolated from an adult woman who had mild COVID-19 (a few samples of this study predate the infection). Cell type and time point are not known.

CDR3 residues: CATSRGAELDTQYF. The DNA of the CDR3 is TGTGCCACCAGCAGAGGGGCGGAATTAGATACGCAGTATTTT. The chain links TRBV15 to TRBJ2-3; D unresolved. Trimming took 1 base from V and 5 from J, leaving 10 bases between them. The CDR3 consists of 14 residues. Germline-derived CDR1 and CDR2 are LNHNV and YYDKDF (reference sequence).